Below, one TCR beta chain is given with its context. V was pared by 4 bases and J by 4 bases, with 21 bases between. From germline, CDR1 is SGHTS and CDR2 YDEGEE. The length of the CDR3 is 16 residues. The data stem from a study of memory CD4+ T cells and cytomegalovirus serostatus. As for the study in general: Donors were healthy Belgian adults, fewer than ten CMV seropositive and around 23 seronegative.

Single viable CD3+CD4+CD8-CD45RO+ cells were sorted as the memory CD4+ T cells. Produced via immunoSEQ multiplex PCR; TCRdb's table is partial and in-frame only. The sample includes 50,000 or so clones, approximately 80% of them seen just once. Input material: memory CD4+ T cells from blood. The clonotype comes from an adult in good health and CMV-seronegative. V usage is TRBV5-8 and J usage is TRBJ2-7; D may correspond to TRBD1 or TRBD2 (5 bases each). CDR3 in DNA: TGTGCCAGCAGCAGATACCGGACGGTCGAGGGGTACGAGCAGTACTTC. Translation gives CASSRYRTVEGYEQYF.